This TCR beta chain was sequenced for a study of blood T cell repertoires in COVID-19. This CDR3 region has 16 residues. Trimming at V came to 4 bases and at J to 3 bases, leaving 12 bases not matched to a gene. CDR1 and CDR2 (germline): SGHKS, YYEKEE (reference sequence). Assay used: immunoSEQ multiplex PCR; TCRdb lists only in-frame clones, some missing. The profile shows approximately 110,000 clones, less than 90% of them singletons. The receptor comes from a woman aged 55-69 years with acute or convalescent COVID-19. The V gene is TRBV5-5, the J gene TRBJ1-2; 7 bases agree with TRBD1. The source material was peripheral blood. In DNA form, the CDR3 reads TGTGCCAGCAGCCCGGCTCTACAGGGGTTACACTATGGCTACACCTTC. It specifies CASSPALQGLHYGYTF.